Here is one T cell receptor (beta chain) with its context. The antigen is unknown. The CDR3 extends over 16 amino acids. V gave up 0 bases and J gave up 1 base; unmatched junction bases: 3. Germline-derived CDR1 and CDR2 are SQVTM and ANQGSEA. Depths of 1 in 200,000 to 1 in 1 million T cells were the sequencing target. Data came from immunoSEQ multiplex PCR; TCRdb stores just in-frame clones and leaves some out. This table has 150,000 or so clones, roughly 77% appearing once. The record originates from a study of cytotoxic CD8 clonotypes in ibrutinib-treated CLL. Study as a whole: The study included 11 relapsed/refractory and fewer than 16 treatment-naive patients; approximately 17 had IGHV unmutated disease. Once patients had received a median about twelve months of treatment, range 6 to 36, response samples were obtained.

General observations from the study: Few clonotypes were public, and these shrank or held steady under treatment.

This TCR was recovered from a human donor with chronic lymphocytic leukemia. The V and J genes are TRBV29-1 and TRBJ2-1; 10 bases map to TRBD1. Sequenced material: PBMCs, taken after 12 months of ibrutinib treatment. CDR3 bases: TGCAGCGTTGAAGAAGGGACAGGGGATTCCTACAATGAGCAGTTCTTC. This codes for CSVEEGTGDSYNEQFF.